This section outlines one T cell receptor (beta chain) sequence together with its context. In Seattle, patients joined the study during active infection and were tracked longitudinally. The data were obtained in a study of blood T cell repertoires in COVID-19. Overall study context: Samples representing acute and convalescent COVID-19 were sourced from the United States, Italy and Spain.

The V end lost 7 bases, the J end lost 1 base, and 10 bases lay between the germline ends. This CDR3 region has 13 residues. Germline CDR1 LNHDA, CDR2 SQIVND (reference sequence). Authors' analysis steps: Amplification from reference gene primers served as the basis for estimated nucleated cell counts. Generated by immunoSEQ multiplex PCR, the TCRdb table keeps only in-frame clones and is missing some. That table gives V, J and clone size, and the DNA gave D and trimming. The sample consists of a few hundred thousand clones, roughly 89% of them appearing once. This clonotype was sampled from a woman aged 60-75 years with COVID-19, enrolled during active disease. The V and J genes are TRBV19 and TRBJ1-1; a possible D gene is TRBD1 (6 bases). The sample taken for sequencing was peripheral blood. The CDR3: CASIPDRNTEAFF. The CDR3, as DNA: TGTGCCAGTATCCCGGACAGGAACACTGAAGCTTTCTTT.